This T cell receptor (beta chain) was sequenced in a study of T-cell reconstitution after alpha-beta-depleted transplantation in children. Molecular barcoding with unique molecular identifiers was used for the TCRbeta library. TCRdb re-derived calls from the PCR reads in MiXCR, one entry per CDR3 protein. Of a few hundred thousand distinct CDR3 sequences listed, under 15% are singletons. This clonotype was picked up a small number of times. V shed 1 base and J 5 bases; nucleotides not matched to a gene: 13. This CDR3 is built from 18 residues. Germline CDR1 reads LGHNA; CDR2 reads YNFKEQ. The material sequenced was PBMCs from the stem cell graft donor, taken from the stem cell graft. J is TRBJ2-5 and V is TRBV4-2; 10 bases are a match to TRBD2. The sequence came from a human donor who donated a stem cell graft to a child with combined immunodeficiency. The CDR3 nucleotides are TGTGCCAGCAGCCAAGGAGGACGGGGGGGACTAGCGTCTGAGACCCAGTACTTC. This translates into CASSQGGRGGLASETQYF.